The rows below give T cell receptor beta chains drawn from one sample of a study of blood T cell repertoires in COVID-19. The method was immunoSEQ multiplex PCR; TCRdb's version includes in-frame clones alone and lacks a portion of them. The sample has 150,000 to 180,000 clones, roughly 84% seen once. The source material was peripheral blood. The receptors stem from a woman in her fifties or sixties with COVID-19, enrolled during active disease. CDR3s include the opening cysteine and the closing phenylalanine or tryptophan. The D gene is left open where the match is weak. Part of the rows lack a size; the others show once, few, many or a class for expanded clones.

DNA: TGCGCCAGCAGCAAAGGGGGAGACAGGGACGATCAGCCCCAGCATTTT; CDR3: CASSKGGDRDDQPQHF; size: .; D: TRBD1; V: TRBV5-1; J: TRBJ1-5
DNA: TGTGCCAGCAGTTCCCCTACGGGTGGCCCCGATACGCAGTATTTT; CDR3: CASSSPTGGPDTQYF; size: .; D: .; V: TRBV6-5; J: TRBJ2-3
DNA: TGTGCCAGCACCTCGGCAGGGGGGACCTACAATGAGCAGTTCTTC; CDR3: CASTSAGGTYNEQFF; size: .; D: .; V: TRBV7-6; J: TRBJ2-1
DNA: TGTGCCAGCACCCATGAGACTAGCGGAGACAATGAGCAGTTCTTC; CDR3: CASTHETSGDNEQFF; size: few; D: TRBD2; V: TRBV6-5; J: TRBJ2-1
DNA: TGTGCCAGCAGTGACAGCGTCCTTCAGTTCTTC; CDR3: CASSDSVLQFF; size: .; D: .; V: TRBV25-1; J: TRBJ2-1
DNA: TGTGCCAGCAGCCCTCGGGCCAGGGGAAACACTGAAGCTTTCTTT; CDR3: CASSPRARGNTEAFF; size: .; D: .; V: TRBV9; J: TRBJ1-1
DNA: TGTGCCTCCGCCGGCGGAGACGGTACGCAGTATTTT; CDR3: CASAGGDGTQYF; size: .; D: .; V: TRBV6-5; J: TRBJ2-3
DNA: TGTGCCAGCAGCTCGCCCGGGACAGGGCAGCAGCCCCAGCATTTT; CDR3: CASSSPGTGQQPQHF; size: .; D: TRBD1; V: TRBV28; J: TRBJ1-5
DNA: TGTGCCAGCACCACTAGCCGGGGGGAAAATCAGCCCCAGCATTTT; CDR3: CASTTSRGENQPQHF; size: .; D: .; V: TRBV2; J: TRBJ1-5
DNA: TGTGCCAGCAGCATTGGGACTAGTAGGGATACGCAGTATTTT; CDR3: CASSIGTSRDTQYF; size: .; D: TRBD2; V: TRBV9; J: TRBJ2-3
DNA: TGTGCCTCGAGGGGCCTGAACACTGAAGCTTTCTTT; CDR3: CASRGLNTEAFF; size: .; D: .; V: TRBV30; J: TRBJ1-1
DNA: TGTGCCAGCGGTAACCACAGGGATAGCAATCAGCCCCAGCATTTT; CDR3: CASGNHRDSNQPQHF; size: few; D: .; V: TRBV6-5; J: TRBJ1-5
DNA: TGTGCCATCAGTGAGAGTGCCGGGACAGGTCGCACTGAAGCTTTCTTT; CDR3: CAISESAGTGRTEAFF; size: .; D: TRBD1; V: TRBV10-3; J: TRBJ1-1
DNA: TGTGCCAGCAGGTCCGGGACAGGGTCGCCGAACACTGAAGCTTTCTTT; CDR3: CASRSGTGSPNTEAFF; size: .; D: TRBD1; V: TRBV9; J: TRBJ1-1
DNA: TGTGCCAGTAGTTCGGGGGGGCAGAACACTGAAGCTTTCTTT; CDR3: CASSSGGQNTEAFF; size: .; D: .; V: TRBV19; J: TRBJ1-1
DNA: TGTGCCAGCAGCGTAAAAGGAGAACTAGGTCAGCCCCAGCATTTT; CDR3: CASSVKGELGQPQHF; size: few; D: .; V: TRBV9; J: TRBJ1-5
DNA: TGTGCCAGCAGTGGGGGACAGGTTGGCAATCAGCCCCAGCATTTT; CDR3: CASSGGQVGNQPQHF; size: .; D: TRBD1; V: TRBV2; J: TRBJ1-5
DNA: TGCAGTGCTAGTAGCGGGGATGGTCAGCCCCAGCATTTT; CDR3: CSASSGDGQPQHF; size: .; D: .; V: TRBV20-1; J: TRBJ1-5
DNA: TGCGCCAGCAGCTCCCGGCAGGGTATAAGGAACACTGAAGCTTTCTTT; CDR3: CASSSRQGIRNTEAFF; size: .; D: .; V: TRBV4-1; J: TRBJ1-1
DNA: TGTGCCAGCAGCTTAGGGACAGCCAACACTGAAGCTTTCTTT; CDR3: CASSLGTANTEAFF; size: .; D: .; V: TRBV7-8; J: TRBJ1-1
DNA: TGTGCCAGCGGGGGCACCCGTAGCACAGATACGCAGTATTTT; CDR3: CASGGTRSTDTQYF; size: .; D: .; V: TRBV6-5; J: TRBJ2-3
DNA: TGTGCCAGTAGTACGGGGACTAGTCGGGGGGAGACCCAGTACTTC; CDR3: CASSTGTSRGETQYF; size: .; D: TRBD2; V: TRBV19; J: TRBJ2-5
DNA: TGCGCCAGCAGCGTGACATTTCGAAGCTCCTACAATGAGCAGTTCTTC; CDR3: CASSVTFRSSYNEQFF; size: .; D: .; V: TRBV5-1; J: TRBJ2-1
DNA: TGTGCCAGCAGTTCGGACACAGGCACAGATACGCAGTATTTT; CDR3: CASSSDTGTDTQYF; size: .; D: .; V: TRBV6-2/TRBV6-3; J: TRBJ2-3
DNA: TGTGCTAGTGGTTTGGGTTCGGGAACGAGGAATCAGCCCCAGCATTTT; CDR3: CASGLGSGTRNQPQHF; size: .; D: .; V: TRBV12-5; J: TRBJ1-5
DNA: TGTGCCAGCAGCTTAGGGACAGGGCCTAAAGAGCAGTACTTC; CDR3: CASSLGTGPKEQYF; size: .; D: TRBD1; V: TRBV7-3; J: TRBJ2-7
DNA: TGTGCCAGCAGTTCACCAGGGGGCAGTGGCTACACCTTC; CDR3: CASSSPGGSGYTF; size: once; D: TRBD1; V: TRBV12-3/TRBV12-4; J: TRBJ1-2
DNA: TGTGCCAGCAGGTACACAGGGGGGGGCTACACCTTC; CDR3: CASRYTGGGYTF; size: .; D: TRBD1; V: TRBV28; J: TRBJ1-2
DNA: TGTGCCAGCAGTGAGGCCCGAGGGCAGACTGAAGCTTTCTTT; CDR3: CASSEARGQTEAFF; size: .; D: .; V: TRBV6-1; J: TRBJ1-1
DNA: TGTGCCAGCAGTTTATTTACAGGGGGAGCTTTCTTT; CDR3: CASSLFTGGAFF; size: .; D: TRBD1; V: TRBV12-3/TRBV12-4; J: TRBJ1-1
DNA: TGTGCCAGCAGCTTAGGCAGTTACAATGAGCAGTTCTTC; CDR3: CASSLGSYNEQFF; size: .; D: .; V: TRBV7-2; J: TRBJ2-1
DNA: TGTGCTAGTGGTTTGGTTATGACAGGGGGCCCGAACACTGAAGCTTTCTTT; CDR3: CASGLVMTGGPNTEAFF; size: few; D: TRBD1; V: TRBV12-5; J: TRBJ1-1
DNA: TGTGCCAGCAGCTTGCGTAGGGGCGGGGGCTCCTACGAGCAGTACTTC; CDR3: CASSLRRGGGSYEQYF; size: .; D: TRBD2; V: TRBV7-8; J: TRBJ2-7
DNA: TGTGCCAGCAGCTGGACTAGCGGGGAACAAAATGAGCAGTTCTTC; CDR3: CASSWTSGEQNEQFF; size: .; D: TRBD2; V: TRBV7-2; J: TRBJ2-1
DNA: TGTGCCAGCAGTTCGCGGACAGGGGAACGAAACACCATATATTTT; CDR3: CASSSRTGERNTIYF; size: .; D: TRBD1; V: TRBV2; J: TRBJ1-3
DNA: TGTGCCAGCTCACCCCCGGGACAGACTAATGAAAAACTGTTTTTT; CDR3: CASSPPGQTNEKLFF; size: .; D: TRBD1; V: TRBV18; J: TRBJ1-4
DNA: TGTGCCAGCAGCGGACAGGGTAATTCACCCCTCCACTTT; CDR3: CASSGQGNSPLHF; size: .; D: TRBD1; V: TRBV2; J: TRBJ1-6
DNA: TGCGCCAGCAGCCAAGATGAAGGCAGGGCCTATGGCTACACCTTC; CDR3: CASSQDEGRAYGYTF; size: .; D: .; V: TRBV4-1; J: TRBJ1-2
DNA: TGTGCCAGCAGTTTAATGGCAGGGGCTGAAGCTTTCTTT; CDR3: CASSLMAGAEAFF; size: .; D: .; V: TRBV27; J: TRBJ1-1
DNA: TGTGCCAGCAGTTACGAGCGGTACAATGAGCAGTTCTTC; CDR3: CASSYERYNEQFF; size: .; D: .; V: TRBV6-2/TRBV6-3; J: TRBJ2-1
DNA: TGCGCCAGCAGTCCGGGACAGGGGGCGGGCCAGCCCCAGCATTTT; CDR3: CASSPGQGAGQPQHF; size: .; D: TRBD1; V: TRBV10-2; J: TRBJ1-5
DNA: TGTGCCAGCAGCGAACGGACAGGGGCGACCACTGAAGCTTTCTTT; CDR3: CASSERTGATTEAFF; size: few; D: TRBD1; V: TRBV5-5; J: TRBJ1-1
DNA: TGTGCCAGCTCACTAGACTATCTGAGCACAGATACGCAGTATTTT; CDR3: CASSLDYLSTDTQYF; size: few; D: .; V: TRBV18; J: TRBJ2-3
DNA: TGTGCCAGCAGCCCTCGACAGGGTGCGACTAATGAAAAACTGTTTTTT; CDR3: CASSPRQGATNEKLFF; size: .; D: TRBD1; V: TRBV3-1/TRBV3-2; J: TRBJ1-4
DNA: TGTGCCAGCAGCCAAGTTCGGGGGATTGGTTCTGGAAACACCATATATTTT; CDR3: CASSQVRGIGSGNTIYF; size: .; D: .; V: TRBV14; J: TRBJ1-3
DNA: TGTGCCAGCAGCCATAGGGGATCCTATAATTCACCCCTCCACTTT; CDR3: CASSHRGSYNSPLHF; size: .; D: .; V: TRBV3-1/TRBV3-2; J: TRBJ1-6
DNA: TGTGCTAGTATGAAATTACAGGGGGAAAATCAGCCCCAGCATTTT; CDR3: CASMKLQGENQPQHF; size: .; D: TRBD1; V: TRBV19; J: TRBJ1-5
DNA: TGTGCCAGCTTACAAGCGGGAGGGGGCGGGGAGCTGTTTTTT; CDR3: CASLQAGGGGELFF; size: .; D: TRBD2; V: TRBV7-6; J: TRBJ2-2
DNA: TGTGCCTGGAGTGTACAGCCGAATCAGCCCCAGCATTTT; CDR3: CAWSVQPNQPQHF; size: .; D: .; V: TRBV30; J: TRBJ1-5
DNA: TGTGCCAGCAGCGTGGGTAACGGGGGCTACAATGAGCAGTTCTTC; CDR3: CASSVGNGGYNEQFF; size: .; D: .; V: TRBV9; J: TRBJ2-1
DNA: TGTGCCAGCAGAGAGGAGAACACCGGGGAGCTGTTTTTT; CDR3: CASREENTGELFF; size: .; D: .; V: TRBV2; J: TRBJ2-2
DNA: TGTGCCAGCAGCCAGGGAGGGGACACTGAAGCTTTCTTT; CDR3: CASSQGGDTEAFF; size: .; D: .; V: TRBV3-1/TRBV3-2; J: TRBJ1-1
DNA: TGCAGCGTGAGGGACAGGGGGTTTGGTCAGCCCCAGCATTTT; CDR3: CSVRDRGFGQPQHF; size: .; D: TRBD1; V: TRBV29-1; J: TRBJ1-5
DNA: TGCGCCAGCAGCATTACAGGGTCCGGAAACACCATATATTTT; CDR3: CASSITGSGNTIYF; size: .; D: .; V: TRBV5-1; J: TRBJ1-3
DNA: TGTGCCAGCACCTGGACAGGGAACACTGAAGCTTTCTTT; CDR3: CASTWTGNTEAFF; size: .; D: TRBD1; V: TRBV5-4; J: TRBJ1-1